This TCR beta chain was recorded in a study of CD8+CD57+ T cells in acquired aplastic anemia (dated by TCRdb to 2017 to 2018). About the study as a whole: DNA extracted from sorted CD4+ and CD8+ cells had a mean of around 3.3 ug, with a range of 0.2 to 27.4 ug. CD8+CD57+ expansion was defined as frequency above the mean frequency observed in healthy subjects.

About this clonotype itself: Its binding antigen is unknown. Within one base of it there is no much larger clone, and no base qualities were kept.

General conclusions and limits of the study: Roughly 30 CD8+ CDR3 sequences were found to be shared between patients and controls, but these sequences appeared to be highly expressed in patients and within the immunodominant clones of the patients. No significant difference in CD8+ Simpson's diversity was found between patients and healthy controls (P=0.060).

A distance of 13 bases separates the germline ends of V and J, which lose 4 bases and 6 bases respectively. Taken from cysteine to phenylalanine, the CDR3 has 13 residues. CDR3 DNA is the only sequence kept; it has 39 bases, read in frame from the first base. Profiling of TCR beta VDJ combinations and CDR3 sequences used genomic DNA as the template. An Illumina HiSeq 2000 was used for TCR repertoire sequencing. The original methods were these. TRBV/TRBJ rearrangement plots, CDR3 size and DJ length profiles, and Simpson's diversity index were used to assess repertoires. The most abundant DNA sequence in the deep sequencing data was defined as the immunodominant clone. CDR3 amino acid sequences were screened for sharing across subjects and compared with published repertoires and the VDJdb database. The raw public reads went through TCRdb reprocessing: fastp at Q25, MiXCR clone calling, in-frame beta chains kept. Rows with one shared CDR3 protein collapse into an entry with the most common genes and DNA. The V and J calls here are based on TCRdb, not the publication. Recorded for this sample are about half a million distinct CDR3 sequences; around 33% of them occurred a single time. The ten largest make up 0.82% of the sample.

Patients chosen for sequencing had shown expansion of CD8+CD57+ cells by flow cytometry. Every patient had severe acquired aplastic anemia, diagnosed using the International Study of Aplastic Anemia and Agranulocytosis and Camitta criteria. Patients had received no therapy at the time of blood sampling. In this study, sorted CD4+ and CD8+ T cells from the blood of healthy subjects and of severe aplastic anemia patients had their TCR repertoires deep-sequenced. In the USA, patient enrollment took place under clinicaltrials.gov protocols 00001620, 01623167, 00001397, 00071045, 00081523 and 00961064. Ficoll-Paque density gradient centrifugation was used to isolate peripheral blood mononuclear cells. Before DNA extraction, CD4+ and CD8+ T cells were sorted by FACS or by magnetic beads.

The chain is encoded by TRBV12-3 or TRBV12-4 joined to TRBJ2-7, with no confident D gene call. This TCR derives from a human donor with aplastic anemia. The sample comprised sorted CD4+, CD8+, or CD8+CD57+ T cells (not recorded which) from PBMCs. The nucleotides read TGTGCCAGCAGTTCTAGACCTCGGATCGAGCAGTACTTC. It codes for CASSSRPRIEQYF.